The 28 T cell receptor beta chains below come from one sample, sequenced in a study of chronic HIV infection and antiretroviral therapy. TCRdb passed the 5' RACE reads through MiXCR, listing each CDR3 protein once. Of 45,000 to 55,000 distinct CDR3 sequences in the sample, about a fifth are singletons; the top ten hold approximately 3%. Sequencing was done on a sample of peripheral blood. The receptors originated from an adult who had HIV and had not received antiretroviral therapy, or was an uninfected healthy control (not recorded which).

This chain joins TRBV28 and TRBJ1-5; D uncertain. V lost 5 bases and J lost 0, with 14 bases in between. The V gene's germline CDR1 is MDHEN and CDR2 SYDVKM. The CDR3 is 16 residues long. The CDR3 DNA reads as TGTGCCAGCAGTGTTTTCGCGGGGTATAGCAATCAGCCCCAGCATTTT. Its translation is CASSVFAGYSNQPQHF.

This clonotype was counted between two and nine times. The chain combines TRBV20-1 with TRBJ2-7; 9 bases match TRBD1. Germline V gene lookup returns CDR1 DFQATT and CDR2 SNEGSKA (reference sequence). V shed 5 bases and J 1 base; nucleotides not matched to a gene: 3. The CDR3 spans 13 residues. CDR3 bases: TGCAGTGCTGCCGGGACAGGGTCCTACGAGCAGTACTTC. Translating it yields CSAAGTGSYEQYF.

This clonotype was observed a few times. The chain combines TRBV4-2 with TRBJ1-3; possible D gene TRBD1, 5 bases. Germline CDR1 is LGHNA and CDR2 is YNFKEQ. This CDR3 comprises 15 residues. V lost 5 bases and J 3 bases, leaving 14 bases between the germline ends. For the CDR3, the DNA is TGTGCCAGCAGCTTCAGCCAGGGAGGTGGAAACACCATATATTTT. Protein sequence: CASSFSQGGGNTIYF.

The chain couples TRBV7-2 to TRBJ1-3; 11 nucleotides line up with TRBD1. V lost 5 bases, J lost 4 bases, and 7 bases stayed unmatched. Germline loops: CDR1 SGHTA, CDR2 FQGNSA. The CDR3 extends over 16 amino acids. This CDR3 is CASSPRTGGGGNTIYF. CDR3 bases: TGTGCCAGCAGCCCCCGGACAGGGGGCGGGGGAAACACCATATATTTT.

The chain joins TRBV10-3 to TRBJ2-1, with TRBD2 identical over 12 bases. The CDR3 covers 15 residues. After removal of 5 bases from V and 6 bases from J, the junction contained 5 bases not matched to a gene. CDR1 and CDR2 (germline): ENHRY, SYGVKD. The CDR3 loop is CAISSLAGGRNEQFF. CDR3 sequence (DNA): TGTGCCATCAGTTCTCTAGCGGGAGGGCGCAATGAGCAGTTCTTC.

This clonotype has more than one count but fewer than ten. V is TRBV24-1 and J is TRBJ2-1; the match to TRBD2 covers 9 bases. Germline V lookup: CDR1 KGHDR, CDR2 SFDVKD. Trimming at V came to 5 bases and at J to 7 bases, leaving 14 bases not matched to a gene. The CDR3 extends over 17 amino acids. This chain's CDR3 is CATSGRGSGSVLNEQFF. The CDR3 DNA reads TGTGCCACCAGTGGAAGGGGTAGCGGGAGCGTGTTGAATGAGCAGTTCTTC.

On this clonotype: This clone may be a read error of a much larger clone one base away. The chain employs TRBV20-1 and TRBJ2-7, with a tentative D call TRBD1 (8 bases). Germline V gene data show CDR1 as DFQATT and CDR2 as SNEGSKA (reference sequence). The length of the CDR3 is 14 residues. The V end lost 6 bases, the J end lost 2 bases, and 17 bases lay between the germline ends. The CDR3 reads CSAAEQGGPYEQYF. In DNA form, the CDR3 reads TGCAGTGCCGCGGAACAGGGGGGGCCCTACGAGCAGTACTTC.

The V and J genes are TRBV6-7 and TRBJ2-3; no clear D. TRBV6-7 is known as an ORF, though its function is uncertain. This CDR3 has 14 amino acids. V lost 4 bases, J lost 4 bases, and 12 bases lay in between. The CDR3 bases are TGTGCCAGCAGTTTGGTCGTCATCCCAGATACGCAGTATTTT. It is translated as CASSLVVIPDTQYF.

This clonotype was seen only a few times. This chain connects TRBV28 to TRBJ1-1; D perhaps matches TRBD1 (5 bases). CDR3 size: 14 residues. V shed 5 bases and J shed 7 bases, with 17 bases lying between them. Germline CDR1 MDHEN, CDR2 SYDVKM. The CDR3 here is CASSDPGTRIEAFF. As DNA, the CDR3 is TGTGCCAGCAGTGACCCCGGGACCCGAATTGAAGCTTTCTTT.

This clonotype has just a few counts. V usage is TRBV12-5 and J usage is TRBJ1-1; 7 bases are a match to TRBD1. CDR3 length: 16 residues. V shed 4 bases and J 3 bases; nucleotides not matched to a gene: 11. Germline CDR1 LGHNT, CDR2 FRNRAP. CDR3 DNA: TGTGCTAGTGGTTCCCGCTACAGGGGAAAGGACACTGAAGCTTTCTTT. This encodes CASGSRYRGKDTEAFF.

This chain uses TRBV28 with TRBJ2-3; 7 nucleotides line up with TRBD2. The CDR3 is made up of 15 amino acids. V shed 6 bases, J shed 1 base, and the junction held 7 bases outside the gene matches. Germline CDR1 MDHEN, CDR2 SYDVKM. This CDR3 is CASSPLAEGTDTQYF. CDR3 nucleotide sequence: TGTGCCAGCAGCCCGCTAGCGGAAGGCACAGATACGCAGTATTTT.

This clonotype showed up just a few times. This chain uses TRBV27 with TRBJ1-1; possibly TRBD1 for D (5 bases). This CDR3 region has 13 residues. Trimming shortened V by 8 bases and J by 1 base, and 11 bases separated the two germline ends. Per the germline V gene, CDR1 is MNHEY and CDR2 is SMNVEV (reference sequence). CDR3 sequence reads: CASSPTGNTEAFF. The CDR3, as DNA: TGTGCCAGCTCCCCTACAGGGAACACTGAAGCTTTCTTT.

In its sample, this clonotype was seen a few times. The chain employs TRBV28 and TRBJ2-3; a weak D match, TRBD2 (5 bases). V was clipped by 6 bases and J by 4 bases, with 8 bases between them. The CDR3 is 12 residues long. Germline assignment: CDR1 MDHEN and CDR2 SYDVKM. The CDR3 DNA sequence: TGTGCCAGCAGCAAACTAGCAGATACGCAGTATTTT. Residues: CASSKLADTQYF.

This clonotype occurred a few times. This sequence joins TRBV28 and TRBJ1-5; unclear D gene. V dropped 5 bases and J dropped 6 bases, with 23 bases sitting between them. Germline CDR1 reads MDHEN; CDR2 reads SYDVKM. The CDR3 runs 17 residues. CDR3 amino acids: CASSPRGLAAPGQPQHF. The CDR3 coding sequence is TGTGCCAGCAGTCCCCGCGGTTTGGCAGCCCCGGGTCAGCCCCAGCATTTT.

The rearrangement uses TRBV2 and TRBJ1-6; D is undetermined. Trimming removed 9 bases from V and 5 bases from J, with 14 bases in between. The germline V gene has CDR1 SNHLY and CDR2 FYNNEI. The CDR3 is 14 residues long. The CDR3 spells CARRTTANNSPLHF. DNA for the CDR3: TGTGCCAGGCGGACGACGGCAAATAATTCACCCCTCCACTTT.

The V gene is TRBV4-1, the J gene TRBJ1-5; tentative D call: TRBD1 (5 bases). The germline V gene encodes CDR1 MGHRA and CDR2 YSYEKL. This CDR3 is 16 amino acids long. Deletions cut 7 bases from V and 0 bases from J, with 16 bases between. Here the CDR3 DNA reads TGCGCCAGCAACCGGGACCCAGGTTATAGCAATCAGCCCCAGCATTTT. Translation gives CASNRDPGYSNQPQHF.

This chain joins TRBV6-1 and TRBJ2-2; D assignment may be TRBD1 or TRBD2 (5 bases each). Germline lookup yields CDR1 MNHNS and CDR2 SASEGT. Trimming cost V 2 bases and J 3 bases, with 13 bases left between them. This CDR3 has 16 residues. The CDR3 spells CASSEPGRADTGELFF. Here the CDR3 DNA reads TGTGCCAGCAGTGAACCGGGGCGTGCGGACACCGGGGAGCTGTTTTTT.

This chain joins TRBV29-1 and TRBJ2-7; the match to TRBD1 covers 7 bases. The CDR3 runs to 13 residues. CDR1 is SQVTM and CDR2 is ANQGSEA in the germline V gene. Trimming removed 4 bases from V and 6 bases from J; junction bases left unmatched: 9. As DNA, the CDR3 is TGCAGCGTTGTGGTGCAGGGGGTTGTCGAGCAGTACTTC. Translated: CSVVVQGVVEQYF.

Here the CDR3 reads CASRGQGALSYGYTF. CDR3 nucleotide sequence: TGTGCCAGCAGGGGACAGGGAGCCTTATCCTATGGCTACACCTTC. This rearrangement joins TRBV28 to TRBJ1-2, with 9 positions matching TRBD1. The germline V gene has CDR1 MDHEN and CDR2 SYDVKM. With 6 bases clipped from V and 4 bases from J, the junction kept 9 bases outside the gene matches. The CDR3 has 15 amino acids.

CDR3 region: CASSTGAGGYKGETQYF. Written as DNA, the CDR3 is TGTGCCAGTAGTACGGGCGCAGGGGGTTATAAAGGAGAGACCCAGTACTTC. The chain recombines TRBV19 with TRBJ2-5; 7 bases map to TRBD1. J gave up 4 bases and V 4 bases, and 15 bases lay outside the gene matches. The CDR3 length is 17 residues. Germline values: CDR1 LNHDA, CDR2 SQIVND (reference sequence).

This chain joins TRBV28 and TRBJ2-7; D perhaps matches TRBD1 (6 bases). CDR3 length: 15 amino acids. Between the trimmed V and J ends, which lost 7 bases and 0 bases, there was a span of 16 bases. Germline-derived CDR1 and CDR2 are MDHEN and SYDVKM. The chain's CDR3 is CASKLQGISSYEQYF. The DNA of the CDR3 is TGTGCCAGCAAACTACAGGGAATTAGCTCCTACGAGCAGTACTTC.

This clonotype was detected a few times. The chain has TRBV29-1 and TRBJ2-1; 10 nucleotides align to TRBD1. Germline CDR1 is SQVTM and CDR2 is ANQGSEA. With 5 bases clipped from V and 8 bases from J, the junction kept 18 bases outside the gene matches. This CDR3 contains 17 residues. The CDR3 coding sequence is TGCAGCGTTACGGCACAGGGACAGGGGACCCCCCTGGATGAGCAGTTCTTC. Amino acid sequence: CSVTAQGQGTPLDEQFF.

The CDR3 sequence is CATSTQTQGQARFF. DNA for the CDR3: TGTGCCACCAGCACCCAAACCCAAGGCCAGGCGAGGTTCTTC. This rearrangement joins TRBV15 to TRBJ2-1; D gene uncertain. V gave up 4 bases and J gave up 15 bases, with 22 bases separating them. The CDR3 is made up of 14 amino acids. Germline loops: CDR1 LNHNV, CDR2 YYDKDF (reference sequence).

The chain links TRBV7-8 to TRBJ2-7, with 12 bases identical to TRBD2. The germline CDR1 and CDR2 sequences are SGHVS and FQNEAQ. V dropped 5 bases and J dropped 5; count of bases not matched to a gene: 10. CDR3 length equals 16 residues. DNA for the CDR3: TGTGCCAGCAGCCCACGACTAGCGGGAGTTACGAACGAGCAGTACTTC. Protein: CASSPRLAGVTNEQYF.

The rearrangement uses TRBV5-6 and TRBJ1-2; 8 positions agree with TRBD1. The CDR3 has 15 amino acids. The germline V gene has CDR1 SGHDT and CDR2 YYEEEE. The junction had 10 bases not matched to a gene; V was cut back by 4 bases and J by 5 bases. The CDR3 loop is CASSPAGQGPYGYTF. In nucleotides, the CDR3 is TGTGCCAGCAGCCCCGCCGGACAGGGACCTTATGGCTACACCTTC.

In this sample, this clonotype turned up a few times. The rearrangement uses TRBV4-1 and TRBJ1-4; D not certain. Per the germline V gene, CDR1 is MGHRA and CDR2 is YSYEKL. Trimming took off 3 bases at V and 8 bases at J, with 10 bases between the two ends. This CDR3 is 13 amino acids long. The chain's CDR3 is CASSHPTGEKLFF. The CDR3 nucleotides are TGCGCCAGCAGCCACCCCACCGGCGAAAAACTGTTTTTT.

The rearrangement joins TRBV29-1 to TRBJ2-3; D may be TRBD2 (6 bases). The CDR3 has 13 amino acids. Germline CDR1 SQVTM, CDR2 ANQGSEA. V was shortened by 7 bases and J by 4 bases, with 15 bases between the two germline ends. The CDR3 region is CSAGWRGADTQYF. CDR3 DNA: TGCAGCGCCGGGTGGCGGGGCGCAGATACGCAGTATTTT.

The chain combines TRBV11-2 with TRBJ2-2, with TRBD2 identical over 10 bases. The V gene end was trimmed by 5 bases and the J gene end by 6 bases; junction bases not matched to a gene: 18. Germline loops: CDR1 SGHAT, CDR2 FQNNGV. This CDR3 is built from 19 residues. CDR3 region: CASSPNSWLLAGVPGELFF. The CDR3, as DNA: TGTGCCAGCAGCCCAAACTCTTGGTTGCTAGCGGGAGTTCCCGGGGAGCTGTTTTTT. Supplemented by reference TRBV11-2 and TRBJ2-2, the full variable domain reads EAGVAQSPRYKIIEKRQSVAFWCNPISGHATLYWYQQILGQGPKLLIQFQNNGVVDDSQLPKDRFSAERLKGVDSTLKIQPAKLEDSAVYLCASSPNSWLLAGVPGELFFGEGSRLTVL.